The 27 T cell receptor beta chains below come from one sample, sequenced in a study of naive and memory T cell subsets. These receptors lack a known antigen. Two oligonucleotides, mixed equimolar, formed the beta constant-region primer covering TRBC1 and TRBC2. Four rounds of PCR amplified the ligated cDNA using nested alpha and beta constant-region primers plus SP2. TCRdb analysed the UMI-ligation and nested PCR reads with MiXCR anew, one entry per CDR3 protein. The sample shows under 150,000 distinct CDR3 sequences, about 20% of them seen only once. Findings of the study overall: Possibly reflecting memory cells re-expressing CD45RA, a few larger clonotypes occurred in naive repertoires, especially CD8.

Material: naive CD8+ T cells from blood. These receptors all come from a human donor in good health.

The chain recombines TRBV20-1 with TRBJ2-1; TRBD1 matches 8 bases. J lost 1 base, V lost 5 bases, and 1 base had no gene match. Germline CDR1 and CDR2: DFQATT and SNEGSKA (reference sequence). The CDR3 has 13 residues. In DNA, the CDR3 is TGCAGTGCTCGACAGGGGTCCTACAATGAGCAGTTCTTC. Its protein is CSARQGSYNEQFF.

This clonotype has only a few counts. The chain couples TRBV28 to TRBJ1-5, with D perhaps matching TRBD1 (6 bases). Deletions cut 6 bases from V and 3 bases from J, with 15 bases between. The CDR3 contains 15 residues. Germline CDR1 and CDR2: MDHEN and SYDVKM. CDR3 nucleotide sequence: TGTGCCAGCAGAATGGGGGCAGCCAACAATCAGCCCCAGCATTTT. It translates to CASRMGAANNQPQHF.

This chain uses TRBV29-1 with TRBJ1-1; TRBD1 is a possible D gene (5 bases). The CDR3 is 14 residues long. Germline loops: CDR1 SQVTM, CDR2 ANQGSEA. CDR3: CTHRNWRPRVEAFF. CDR3 DNA: TGCACCCACCGAAATTGGCGGCCCAGGGTTGAAGCTTTCTTT. The variable domain in full, with the rest retrieved from reference TRBV29-1 and TRBJ1-1, is SAVISQKPSRDICQRGTSLTIQCQVDSQVTMMFWYRQQPGQSLTLIATANQGSEATYESGFVIDKFPISRPNLTFSTLTVSNMSPEDSSIYLCTHRNWRPRVEAFFGQGTRLTVV.

This clonotype has just a few counts. V gene TRBV20-1 combines with J gene TRBJ2-7; no firm D call. This CDR3 has 12 residues. The germline V and J ends were trimmed by 3 bases and 3 bases, with 9 bases remaining between them. Germline V lookup: CDR1 DFQATT, CDR2 SNEGSKA (reference sequence). The CDR3 region is CSARSPYYEQYF. Written as DNA, the CDR3 is TGCAGTGCTAGGTCCCCATACTACGAGCAGTACTTC.

This clonotype appeared many times. The chain employs TRBV13 and TRBJ2-7; no firm D call. Germline values: CDR1 PRHDT, CDR2 FYEKMQ (reference sequence). V was shortened by 0 bases and J by 2 bases, with 5 bases between the two germline ends. The CDR3 has 13 amino acids. In DNA form, the CDR3 reads TGTGCCAGCAGCTTAGGGGGGACCTACGAGCAGTACTTC. Its translation is CASSLGGTYEQYF.

The chain links TRBV4-3 to TRBJ2-7; 7 nucleotides align to TRBD1. The V gene end was trimmed by 3 bases and the J gene end by 1 base; junction bases not matched to a gene: 6. Germline V gene data show CDR1 as LGHNA and CDR2 as YSLEER. The CDR3 consists of 15 residues. The CDR3 nucleotides are TGCGCCAGCAGCCAGCACAGGGGTCCGTCCTACGAGCAGTACTTC. This codes for CASSQHRGPSYEQYF.

Only a few counts were recorded for this clonotype. V gene TRBV4-1 combines with J gene TRBJ2-5, with D hard to call. Germline V CDR1 and CDR2: MGHRA, YSYEKL. Trimming stripped 2 bases from V and 2 bases from J, with 12 bases between. The CDR3 length is 15 residues. The CDR3: CASSQLRADQETQYF. CDR3 sequence (DNA): TGCGCCAGCAGCCAATTAAGGGCTGATCAAGAGACCCAGTACTTC.

This clonotype was detected a few times. This chain links TRBV9 with TRBJ2-5; D unclear. Germline-derived CDR1 and CDR2 are SGDLS and YYNGEE. CDR3 length: 15 amino acids. Trimming shortened V by 3 bases and J by 0 bases, and 12 bases separated the two germline ends. CDR3 coding DNA: TGTGCCAGCAGCGCCCGACCCAAGTACCAAGAGACCCAGTACTTC. Protein product: CASSARPKYQETQYF.

This clonotype was counted between two and nine times. The chain carries TRBV20-1 and TRBJ2-2; D might be TRBD1 (6 bases). CDR1 DFQATT and CDR2 SNEGSKA come from the germline V gene (reference sequence). This CDR3 has 14 residues. V was trimmed by 3 bases and J by 5 bases, leaving 13 bases between them. CDR3 in amino acids: CSARDLRGTGELFF. The CDR3 DNA is TGCAGTGCTAGGGATCTCAGGGGAACCGGGGAGCTGTTTTTT.

This clonotype was found a few times. This chain links TRBV29-1 with TRBJ2-1; 8 bases map to TRBD2. CDR1 and CDR2 (germline): SQVTM, ANQGSEA. V trimming: 3 bases; J trimming: 7 bases; junction bases outside the gene matches: 5. The CDR3 sequence is 13 residues long. CDR3 sequence: CSVDSGLANEQFF. In DNA, the CDR3 is TGCAGCGTTGATTCCGGACTAGCAAATGAGCAGTTCTTC.

This clonotype was detected only a few times. The chain recombines TRBV14 with TRBJ2-5; D not certain. The CDR3 extends over 14 amino acids. Germline V CDR1 and CDR2: SGHDN, FVKESK. V was cut by 5 bases and J by 5 bases, with 15 bases left in between. The CDR3 protein is CASSIGPLWETQYF. The CDR3 DNA reads as TGTGCCAGCAGCATAGGACCCCTCTGGGAGACCCAGTACTTC.

The chain uses TRBV5-1 and TRBJ2-1, with 9 bases matching TRBD1. V lost 4 bases to trimming and J lost 2 bases; unmatched junction nucleotides: 4. This CDR3 contains 15 residues. Germline V gives CDR1 SGHRS, CDR2 YFSETQ. CDR3 amino acids: CASSEGDRAYNEQFF. CDR3 nucleotide sequence: TGCGCCAGCAGCGAAGGGGACAGGGCCTACAATGAGCAGTTCTTC.

This clonotype has a handful of counts. The V gene is TRBV27, the J gene TRBJ2-5; 11 positions match TRBD2. The trim removed 4 bases at V and 1 base at J, leaving 5 bases unmatched. Germline values: CDR1 MNHEY, CDR2 SMNVEV (reference sequence). CDR3 length: 16 amino acids. CDR3 bases: TGTGCCAGCAGTTCCCGACTAGCGGGGATCCAAGAGACCCAGTACTTC. This translates into CASSSRLAGIQETQYF.

The rearrangement uses TRBV6-2 or TRBV6-3 and TRBJ2-7, with 8 bases lining up with TRBD1. The CDR3 has 14 residues. V lost 7 bases and J lost 2; bases outside the gene matches: 7. CDR1 MNHEY and CDR2 SVGEGT come from the germline V gene. The CDR3 DNA follows: TGTGCCAGCAACCCGGACAGGGAAGCCTACGAGCAGTACTTC. This translates into CASNPDREAYEQYF.

This chain uses TRBV30 with TRBJ2-4; a weak D match, TRBD2 (6 bases). CDR3 length: 14 amino acids. Germline CDR1 is GTSNPN and CDR2 is SVGIG (reference sequence). V was cut by 1 base and J by 0 bases, with 7 bases left in between. The DNA for the CDR3 is TGTGCCTGGAGTGGGGACTTAGCCAAAAACATTCAGTACTTC. Its translation is CAWSGDLAKNIQYF.

This clonotype was counted only a few times. The chain uses TRBV20-1 and TRBJ2-1; tentative D call: TRBD1 (6 bases). From germline, CDR1 is DFQATT and CDR2 SNEGSKA (reference sequence). This CDR3 has 15 amino acids. Trimming took off 0 bases at V and 5 bases at J, with 14 bases between the two ends. The CDR3 region is CSARDDSGQNNEQFF. CDR3 DNA: TGCAGTGCTAGAGATGATTCAGGACAGAACAATGAGCAGTTCTTC.

V is TRBV5-8 and J is TRBJ1-2; no clear D gene. V lost 7 bases and J lost 2, with 12 bases in between. This CDR3 spans 13 amino acids. From germline, CDR1 is SGHTS and CDR2 YDEGEE. CDR3 amino acids: CASLNAINYGYTF. Written as DNA, the CDR3 is TGTGCCAGCTTAAACGCGATAAACTATGGCTACACCTTC.

V gene TRBV19 combines with J gene TRBJ2-7, with a possible D match to TRBD2 (6 bases). Trimming cost V 5 bases and J 4 bases, with 12 bases left between them. The CDR3 is 13 residues long. The germline V gene has CDR1 LNHDA and CDR2 SQIVND (reference sequence). The CDR3 DNA reads as TGTGCCAGTAGTCCGGGAGTAGGTTACGAGCAGTACTTC. It is translated as CASSPGVGYEQYF.

This clonotype has a handful of counts. The J gene is TRBJ2-7, the V gene TRBV12-3 or TRBV12-4; 8 bases fit TRBD2. CDR3 length: 12 residues. Trimming removed 7 bases from V and 5 bases from J; junction bases left unmatched: 4. CDR3 loop: CASKAAGDEQYF. In nucleotides, the CDR3 is TGTGCCAGCAAGGCAGCGGGAGACGAGCAGTACTTC.

This clonotype was found a few times. The genes are TRBV3-1 and TRBJ2-2, with TRBD1 as a possible D gene (7 bases). Per the germline V gene, CDR1 is LGHDT and CDR2 is YNNKEL (reference sequence). This CDR3 contains 20 residues. V was shortened by 0 bases and J by 0 bases, with 20 bases between the two germline ends. Written as DNA, the CDR3 is TGTGCCAGCAGCCAAGATCAGGGGGGTGGAAACAGGGCGAACACCGGGGAGCTGTTTTTT. Its translation: CASSQDQGGGNRANTGELFF.

The rearrangement links TRBV30 to TRBJ2-7, with 11 bases matching TRBD1. Trimming cost V 4 bases and J 3 bases; bases outside gene matches: 2. The length of the CDR3 is 13 residues. Germline CDR1 reads GTSNPN; CDR2 reads SVGIG (reference sequence). The DNA of the CDR3 is TGTGCCTGGATTGGGACAGGGGGCTACGAGCAGTACTTC. Translating it yields CAWIGTGGYEQYF.

The V gene is TRBV29-1, the J gene TRBJ2-7; the match to TRBD1 covers 7 bases. The CDR3 sequence is 14 residues long. Germline V CDR1 and CDR2: SQVTM, ANQGSEA. V lost 0 bases and J lost 1; bases outside the gene matches: 3. The CDR3 bases are TGCAGCGTTGAAGATAGGGGACAGTCCTACGAGCAGTACTTC. Translation gives CSVEDRGQSYEQYF.

This sequence joins TRBV7-8 and TRBJ1-3; D remains unclear. V dropped 5 bases and J dropped 0 bases, with 8 bases sitting between them. CDR1 and CDR2 from the germline V gene are SGHVS and FQNEAQ. CDR3 length: 14 amino acids. CDR3 residues: CASSTESSGNTIYF. CDR3 in DNA: TGTGCCAGCAGCACAGAAAGCTCTGGAAACACCATATATTTT.

There are a few counts of this clonotype. The V and J genes are TRBV20-1 and TRBJ2-1; D not resolved. The V gene's germline CDR1 is DFQATT and CDR2 SNEGSKA (reference sequence). V lost 5 bases and J lost 5, with 16 bases in between. The CDR3 runs to 14 residues. The CDR3, as DNA: TGCAGTGCTTACCCCCCGGTAGGAAACAATGAGCAGTTCTTC. This codes for CSAYPPVGNNEQFF.

The rearrangement uses TRBV25-1 and TRBJ2-2; D call uncertain. V lost 4 bases and J lost 4, with 4 bases in between. The CDR3 extends over 12 amino acids. Germline V gene sequence: CDR1 MGHDK, CDR2 SYGVNS. The CDR3, as DNA: TGTGCCAGCAGTGGTATCACCGGGGAGCTGTTTTTT. Translating it yields CASSGITGELFF.

The J gene is TRBJ2-3, the V gene TRBV13, with D uncertain. Trimming pared 3 bases from V and 2 bases from J, leaving 15 bases between. Germline V gene lookup returns CDR1 PRHDT and CDR2 FYEKMQ (reference sequence). The CDR3 contains 16 residues. CDR3 sequence: CASSFSPGVNTDTQYF. The CDR3 coding sequence is TGTGCCAGCAGCTTTTCACCAGGAGTAAACACAGATACGCAGTATTTT. The full variable domain, completed using reference TRBV13 and TRBJ2-3, is AAGVIQSPRHLIKEKRETATLKCYPIPRHDTVYWYQQGPGQDPQFLISFYEKMQSDKGSIPDRFSAQQFSDYHSELNMSSLELGDSALYFCASSFSPGVNTDTQYFGPGTRLTVL.

The V gene is TRBV6-2 or TRBV6-3, the J gene TRBJ2-1; a weak D match, TRBD2 (7 bases). V lost 4 bases, J lost 8 bases, and 18 bases lay in between. Germline loops: CDR1 MNHEY, CDR2 SVGEGT. The CDR3 runs to 15 residues. In nucleotides, the CDR3 is TGTGCCAGCAGTTCCTGGACGGGGGGCAGGGATGAGCAGTTCTTC. Encoded protein: CASSSWTGGRDEQFF.